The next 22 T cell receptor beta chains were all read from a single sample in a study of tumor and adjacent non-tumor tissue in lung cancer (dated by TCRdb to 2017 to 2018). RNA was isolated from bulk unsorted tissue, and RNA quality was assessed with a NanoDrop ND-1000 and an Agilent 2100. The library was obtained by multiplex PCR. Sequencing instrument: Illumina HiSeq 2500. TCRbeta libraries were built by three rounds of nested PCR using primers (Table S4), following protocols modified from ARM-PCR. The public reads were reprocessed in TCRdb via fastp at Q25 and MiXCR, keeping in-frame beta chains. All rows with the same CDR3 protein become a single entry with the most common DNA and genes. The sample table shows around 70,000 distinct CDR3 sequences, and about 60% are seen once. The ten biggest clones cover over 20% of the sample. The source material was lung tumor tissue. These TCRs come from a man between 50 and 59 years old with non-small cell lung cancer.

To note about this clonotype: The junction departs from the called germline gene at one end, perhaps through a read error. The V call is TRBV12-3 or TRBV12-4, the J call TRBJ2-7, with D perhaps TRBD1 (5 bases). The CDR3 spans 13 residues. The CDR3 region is CASSKGIPYEQYF. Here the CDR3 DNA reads TGTGCCAGCAGTAAGGGGATCCCTTACGAGCAATACTTC.

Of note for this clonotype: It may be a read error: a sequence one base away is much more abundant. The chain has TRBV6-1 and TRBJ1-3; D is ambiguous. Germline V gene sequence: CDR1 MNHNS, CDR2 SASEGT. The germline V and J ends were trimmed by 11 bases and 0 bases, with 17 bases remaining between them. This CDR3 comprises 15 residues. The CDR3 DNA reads TGTGCCGCCGGCCACCGGAAGAGCTCTGGAAACACCATATATTTT. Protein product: CAAGHRKSSGNTIYF.

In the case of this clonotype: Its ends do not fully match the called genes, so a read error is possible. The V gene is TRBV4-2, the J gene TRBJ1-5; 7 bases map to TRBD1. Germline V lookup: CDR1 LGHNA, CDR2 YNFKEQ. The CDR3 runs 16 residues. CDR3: CVSSRIHRDSNQPQHF. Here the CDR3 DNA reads TGTGTCAGCAGCCGCATCCACCGGGACAGTAATCAGCCCCAGCATTTT.

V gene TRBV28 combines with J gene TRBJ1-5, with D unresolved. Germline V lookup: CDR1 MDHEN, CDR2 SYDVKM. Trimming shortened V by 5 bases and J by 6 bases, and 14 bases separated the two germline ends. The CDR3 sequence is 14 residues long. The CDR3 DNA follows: TGTGCCAGCAGTGTTGGCGGCCTCATTCAGCCCCAGCATTTT. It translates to CASSVGGLIQPQHF.

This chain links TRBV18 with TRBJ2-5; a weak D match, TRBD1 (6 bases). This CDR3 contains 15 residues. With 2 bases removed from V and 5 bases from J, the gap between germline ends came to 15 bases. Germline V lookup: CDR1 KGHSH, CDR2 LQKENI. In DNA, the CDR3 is TGTGCCAGCTCACCATCCACAGGGCGAGGGGAGACCCAGTACTTC. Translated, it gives CASSPSTGRGETQYF. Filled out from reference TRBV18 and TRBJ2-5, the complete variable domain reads NAGVMQNPRHLVRRRGQEARLRCSPMKGHSHVYWYRQLPEEGLKFMVYLQKENIIDESGMPKERFSAEFPKEGPSILRIQQVVRGDSAAYFCASSPSTGRGETQYFGPGTRLLVL.

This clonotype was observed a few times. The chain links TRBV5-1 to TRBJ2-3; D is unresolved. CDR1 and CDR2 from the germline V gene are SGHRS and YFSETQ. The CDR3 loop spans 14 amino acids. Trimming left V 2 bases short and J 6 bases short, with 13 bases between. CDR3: CASSFQGQSDTQYF. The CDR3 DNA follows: TGCGCCAGCAGCTTTCAAGGGCAGAGTGATACGCAGTATTTT. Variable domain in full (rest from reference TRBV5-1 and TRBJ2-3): KAGVTQTPRYLIKTRGQQVTLSCSPISGHRSVSWYQQTPGQGLQFLFEYFSETQRNKGNFPGRFSGRQFSNSRSEMNVSTLELGDSALYLCASSFQGQSDTQYFGPGTRLTVL.

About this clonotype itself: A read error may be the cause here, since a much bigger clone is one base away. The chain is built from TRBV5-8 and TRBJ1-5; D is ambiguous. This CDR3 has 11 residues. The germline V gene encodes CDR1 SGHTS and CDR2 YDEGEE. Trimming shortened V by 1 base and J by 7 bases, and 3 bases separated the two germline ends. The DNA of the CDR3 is TGTGCCAGCAGCTTGATGCAGCCCCAGCATTTT. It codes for CASSLMQPQHF.

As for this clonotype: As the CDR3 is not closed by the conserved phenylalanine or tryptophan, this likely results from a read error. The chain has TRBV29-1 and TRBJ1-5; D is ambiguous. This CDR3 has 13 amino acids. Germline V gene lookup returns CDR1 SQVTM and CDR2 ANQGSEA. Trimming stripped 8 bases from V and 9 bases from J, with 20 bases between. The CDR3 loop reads CSPLRGSARPQHL. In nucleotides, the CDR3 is TGCAGCCCCCTCCGAGGGAGTGCTCGGCCCCAGCATTTA.

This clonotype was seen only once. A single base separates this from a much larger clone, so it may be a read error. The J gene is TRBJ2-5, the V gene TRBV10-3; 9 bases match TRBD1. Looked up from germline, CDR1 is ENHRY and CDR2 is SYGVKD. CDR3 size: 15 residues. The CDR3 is CAISPDRGDQETHYF. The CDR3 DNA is TGTGCCATCAGTCCCGACAGGGGGGATCAAGAGACCCACTACTTC.

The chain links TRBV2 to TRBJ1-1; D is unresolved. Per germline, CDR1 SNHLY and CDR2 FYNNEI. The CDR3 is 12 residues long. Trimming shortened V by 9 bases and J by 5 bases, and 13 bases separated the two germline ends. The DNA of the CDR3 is TGTGCCAGTACTGATGAGAGGACTGAAGCTTTCTTT. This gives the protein CASTDERTEAFF.

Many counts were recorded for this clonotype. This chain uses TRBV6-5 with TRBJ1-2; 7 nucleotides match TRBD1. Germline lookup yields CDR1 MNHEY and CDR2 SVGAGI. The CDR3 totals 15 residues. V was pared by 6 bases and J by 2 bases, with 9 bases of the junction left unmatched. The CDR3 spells CASRSLDRINYGYTF. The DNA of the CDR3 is TGTGCCAGCAGATCCTTGGACAGGATCAACTATGGCTACACCTTC.

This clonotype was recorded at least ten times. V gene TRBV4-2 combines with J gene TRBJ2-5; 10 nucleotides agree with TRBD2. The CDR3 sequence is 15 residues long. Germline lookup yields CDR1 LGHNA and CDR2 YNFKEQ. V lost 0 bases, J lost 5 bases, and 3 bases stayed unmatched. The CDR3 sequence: CASSQDKAGGETQYF. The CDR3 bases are TGTGCCAGCAGCCAAGATAAAGCGGGGGGGGAGACCCAGTACTTC.

CDR3 nucleotide sequence: TGCAGCGCAATGATATGGGTCGAACAGTACTTC. Translated, it gives CSAMIWVEQYF. This chain joins TRBV29-1 and TRBJ2-7; D is unresolved. Germline V gene sequence: CDR1 SQVTM, CDR2 ANQGSEA. Trimming cost V 7 bases and J 10 bases, with 17 bases left between them. This CDR3 region has 11 residues.

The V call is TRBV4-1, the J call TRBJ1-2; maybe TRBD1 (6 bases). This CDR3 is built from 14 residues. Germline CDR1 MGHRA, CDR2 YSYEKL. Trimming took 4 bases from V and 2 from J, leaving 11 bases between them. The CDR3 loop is CASSRGTLNYGYTF. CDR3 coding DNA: TGCGCCAGCAGCCGAGGGACACTCAACTATGGCTACACCTTC.

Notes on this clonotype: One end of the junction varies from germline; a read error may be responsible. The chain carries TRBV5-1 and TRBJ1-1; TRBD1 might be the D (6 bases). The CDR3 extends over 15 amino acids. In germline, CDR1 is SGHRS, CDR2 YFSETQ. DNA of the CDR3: TGCGCCAGCAGTAAAAGGACAGCCATGAACACTGAATCTTTCTTT. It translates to CASSKRTAMNTESFF.

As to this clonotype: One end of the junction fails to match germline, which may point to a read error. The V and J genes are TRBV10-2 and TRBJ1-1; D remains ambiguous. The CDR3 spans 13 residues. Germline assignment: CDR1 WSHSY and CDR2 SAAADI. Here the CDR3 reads CANSRNSNTEAFF. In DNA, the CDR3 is TGCGCCAACAGTCGCAACAGTAACACTGAAGCTTTCTTT.

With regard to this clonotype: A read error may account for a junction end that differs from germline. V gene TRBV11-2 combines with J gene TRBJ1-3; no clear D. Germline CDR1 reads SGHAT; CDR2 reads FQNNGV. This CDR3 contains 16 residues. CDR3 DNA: TGTGTCAGCAGCAACAAGGTGACTACTGCTGGAAACACCATATATTTT. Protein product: CVSSNKVTTAGNTIYF.

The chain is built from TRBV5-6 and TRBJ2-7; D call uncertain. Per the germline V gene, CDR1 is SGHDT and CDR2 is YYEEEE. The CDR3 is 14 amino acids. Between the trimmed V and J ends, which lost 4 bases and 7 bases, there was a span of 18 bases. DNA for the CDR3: TGTGCCAGCAGCCCCGGGCCCGCACTCACAGAGCAGTACTTC. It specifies CASSPGPALTEQYF.

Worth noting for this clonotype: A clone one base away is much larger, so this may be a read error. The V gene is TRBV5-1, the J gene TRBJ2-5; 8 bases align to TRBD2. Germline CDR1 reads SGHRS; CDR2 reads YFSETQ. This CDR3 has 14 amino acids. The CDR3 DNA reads TGCGCCAGCAGCTTTAGCGGGAAGGGTGAGAGCCAGTACTTC. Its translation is CASSFSGKGESQYF. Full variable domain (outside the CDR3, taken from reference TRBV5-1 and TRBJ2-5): KAGVTQTPRYLIKTRGQQVTLSCSPISGHRSVSWYQQTPGQGLQFLFEYFSETQRNKGNFPGRFSGRQFSNSRSEMNVSTLELGDSALYLCASSFSGKGESQYFGPGTRLLVL.

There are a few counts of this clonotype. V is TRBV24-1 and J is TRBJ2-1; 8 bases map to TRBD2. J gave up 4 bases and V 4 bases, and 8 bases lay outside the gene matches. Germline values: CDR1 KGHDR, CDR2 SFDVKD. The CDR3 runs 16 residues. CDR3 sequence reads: CATSESSGIRYNEQFF. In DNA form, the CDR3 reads TGTGCCACCAGTGAAAGTAGCGGGATAAGGTACAATGAGCAGTTCTTC.

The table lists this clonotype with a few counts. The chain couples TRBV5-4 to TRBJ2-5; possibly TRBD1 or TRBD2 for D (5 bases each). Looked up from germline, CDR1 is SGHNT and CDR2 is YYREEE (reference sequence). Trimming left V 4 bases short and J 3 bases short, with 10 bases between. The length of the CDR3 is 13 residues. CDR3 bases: TGTGCCAGCAGCCAACAGGAGGAAGAGACCCAGTACTTC. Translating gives CASSQQEEETQYF.

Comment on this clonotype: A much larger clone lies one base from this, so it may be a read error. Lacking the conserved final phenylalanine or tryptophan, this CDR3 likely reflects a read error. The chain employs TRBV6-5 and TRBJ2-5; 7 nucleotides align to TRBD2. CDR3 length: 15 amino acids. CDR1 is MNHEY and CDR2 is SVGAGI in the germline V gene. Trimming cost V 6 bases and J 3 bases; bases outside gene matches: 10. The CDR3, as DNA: TGTGCCAGCAGGGAGAGCGCCGGGGGGAAAGAGACCCAGTACATC. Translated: CASRESAGGKETQYI.